The 6 T cell receptor beta chains presented below share a single source sample, sequenced in a study of cytomegalovirus exposure and HLA in healthy donors. Assay used: immunoSEQ multiplex PCR; TCRdb lists only in-frame clones, some missing. This sample carries 100,000 to 120,000 clones, approximately 88% of them seen once, and the ten largest clones take roughly 1.4%. The sequencing sample was made of PBMCs. Receptor source: a woman younger than 45 in good health and CMV-seropositive.

The J gene is TRBJ2-1, the V gene TRBV2, with 13 bases matching TRBD2. V gave up 6 bases and J gave up 6 bases; unmatched junction bases: 5. CDR1 and CDR2 (germline): SNHLY, FYNNEI. The CDR3 has 15 amino acids. In nucleotides, the CDR3 is TGTGCCAGCAGGCGGACTAGCGGGAGATTCAATGAGCAGTTCTTC. This codes for CASRRTSGRFNEQFF. Full variable domain (rest looked up from reference TRBV2 and TRBJ2-1): EPEVTQTPSHQVTQMGQEVILRCVPISNHLYFYWYRQILGQKVEFLVSFYNNEISEKSEIFDDQFSVERPDGSNFTLKIRSTKLEDSAMYFCASRRTSGRFNEQFFGPGTRLTVL.

J is TRBJ2-3 and V is TRBV2, with TRBD1 as a possible D gene (8 bases). V gave up 4 bases and J gave up 8 bases, with 19 bases separating them. This CDR3 is 15 amino acids long. Germline CDR1 is SNHLY and CDR2 is FYNNEI. CDR3 DNA: TGTGCCAGCAGTGCTGACAGGGGAAGGGAGGGTACGCAGTATTTT. Translation: CASSADRGREGTQYF.

This clone appeared a single time. The chain links TRBV5-1 to TRBJ2-7; TRBD1 matches at 9 bases. With 4 bases clipped from V and 7 bases from J, the junction kept 6 bases outside the gene matches. This CDR3 is 13 amino acids long. Germline CDR1 is SGHRS and CDR2 is YFSETQ. DNA of the CDR3: TGCGCCAGCAGCCCGGACAGGGGAGGTGAGCAGTACTTC. Protein: CASSPDRGGEQYF. The full variable domain, with the rest looked up from reference TRBV5-1 and TRBJ2-7, is KAGVTQTPRYLIKTRGQQVTLSCSPISGHRSVSWYQQTPGQGLQFLFEYFSETQRNKGNFPGRFSGRQFSNSRSEMNVSTLELGDSALYLCASSPDRGGEQYFGPGTRLTVT.

The chain links TRBV5-1 to TRBJ2-5; possibly TRBD1 for D (5 bases). Per the germline V gene, CDR1 is SGHRS and CDR2 is YFSETQ. Trimming took off 0 bases at V and 5 bases at J, with 11 bases between the two ends. There are 14 residues in the CDR3. The CDR3 nucleotides are TGCGCCAGCAGCTTGGGTAGGGGCTGGGAGACCCAGTACTTC. It yields the protein CASSLGRGWETQYF.

The gene calls are TRBV18 and TRBJ2-7; 8 bases are shared with TRBD1. Trimming at V came to 3 bases and at J to 3 bases, leaving 10 bases not matched to a gene. The CDR3 contains 16 residues. CDR1 is KGHSH and CDR2 is LQKENI in the germline V gene. The CDR3 DNA sequence: TGTGCCAGCTCACCGGGCGGTCCCGGGACAGGCTACGAGCAGTACTTC. The encoded protein is CASSPGGPGTGYEQYF. Using reference TRBV18 and TRBJ2-7 for the parts outside the CDR3, the full variable domain is NAGVMQNPRHLVRRRGQEARLRCSPMKGHSHVYWYRQLPEEGLKFMVYLQKENIIDESGMPKERFSAEFPKEGPSILRIQQVVRGDSAAYFCASSPGGPGTGYEQYFGPGTRLTVT.

V and J are TRBV5-6 and TRBJ2-3; D is unclear. Trimming shortened V by 0 bases and J by 4 bases, and 21 bases separated the two germline ends. CDR3 length: 18 amino acids. Germline CDR1 SGHDT, CDR2 YYEEEE. CDR3 DNA: TGTGCCAGCAGCTTGGGGTGGGCAGGATCAAACTTGCCAGATACGCAGTATTTT. It encodes CASSLGWAGSNLPDTQYF.